This T cell receptor beta chain was recorded in a study of blood T cells in healthy people across ages. V was cut by 4 bases and J by 7 bases, with 21 bases left in between. Per the germline V gene, CDR1 is SGDLS and CDR2 is YYNGEE. The CDR3 contains 16 residues. Primed by a sample-barcoded 5' primer and a J-beta primer mix, a second PCR proceeded for about 6 to 12 cycles. TCRdb recomputed calls from the 5' RACE reads with MiXCR, one row per CDR3 protein. This sample has about 1,500,000 distinct CDR3 sequences; about 40% occur once, and the top ten carry less than 8%. This clonotype was found a few times.

V is TRBV9 and J is TRBJ2-4, with D tentatively TRBD2 (7 bases). Sequenced input: blood. This TCR derives from a woman younger than 30 in good health. This chain's CDR3 is CASSTYEGEGANIQYF. In DNA form, the CDR3 reads TGTGCCAGCAGCACATATGAGGGGGAGGGTGCGAACATTCAGTACTTC.